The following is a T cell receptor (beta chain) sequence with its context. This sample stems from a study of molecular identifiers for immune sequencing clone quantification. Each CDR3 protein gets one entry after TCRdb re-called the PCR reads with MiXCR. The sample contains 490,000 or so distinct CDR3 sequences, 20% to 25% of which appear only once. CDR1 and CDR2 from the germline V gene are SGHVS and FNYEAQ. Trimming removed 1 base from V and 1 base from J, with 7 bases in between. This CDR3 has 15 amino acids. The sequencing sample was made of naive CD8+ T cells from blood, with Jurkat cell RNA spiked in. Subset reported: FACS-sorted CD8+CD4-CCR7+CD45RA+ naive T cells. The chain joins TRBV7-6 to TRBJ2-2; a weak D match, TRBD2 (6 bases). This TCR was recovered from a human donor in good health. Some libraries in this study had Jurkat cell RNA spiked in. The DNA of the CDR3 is TGTGCCAGCAGCTTAGAAGCGGGGAACACCGGGGAGCTGTTTTTT. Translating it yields CASSLEAGNTGELFF.